The T cell receptor beta chain described here comes from a study of CD8 T cells in ankylosing spondylitis. Findings and limits, study-wide: In reactive arthritis synovial fluid and blood, some motif variants had been reported before. Researchers reportedly found disease-linked clones significantly enriched in matched ankylosing spondylitis synovial fluid. One TCR beta motif, made up of 7 or 8 highly homologous variants, appeared characteristic of ankylosing spondylitis blood.

CDR1 and CDR2 (germline): DFQATT, SNEGSKA (reference sequence). The CDR3 has 15 residues. V was cut by 6 bases and J by 5 bases, with 22 bases left in between. As the method for making TCR beta libraries, quantitative 5'-RACE with molecular barcodes was used. One entry per CDR3 protein results from TCRdb running MiXCR on the 5' RACE reads. The sample carries under 150,000 distinct CDR3 sequences, roughly a tenth recorded once. This clonotype was seen repeatedly, ten times or more. Its antigen is still unknown. V usage is TRBV20-1 and J usage is TRBJ2-5, with D perhaps being TRBD1 or TRBD2 (6 bases each). This clonotype was sampled from a male donor with ankylosing spondylitis or in good health (not recorded which). What was sequenced was blood, either unsorted or a sorted T cell fraction (not recorded which). The CDR3 loop reads CSALGRGLREETQYF. As DNA, the CDR3 is TGCAGTGCACTGGGCAGGGGCCTACGGGAGGAGACCCAGTACTTC.